This T cell receptor (beta chain) is drawn from a study of cytomegalovirus exposure and HLA in healthy donors. General study points: In a later analysis, a missense DCLRE1C variant was linked to TCR beta V- and J-gene trimming. The authors listed some 150 TCR beta chains as cytomegalovirus-associated. Presence/absence analyses took donor sequencing depth as roughly uniform. Fewer N-insertions than the roughly 600-donor mean were reportedly shown by an Asian-associated ancestry cluster in a later analysis.

The PCR made use of 60 Vbeta and 13 Jbeta primers. Assay used: immunoSEQ multiplex PCR; TCRdb lists only in-frame clones, some missing. Here the sample table reports about 48,000 clones. CDR1 SGHDT and CDR2 YYEEEE come from the germline V gene. The V and J ends lost 0 bases and 4 bases respectively, with 8 bases between them. CDR3 size: 14 residues. About this clone: What it binds is unknown.

The sequenced material came from PBMCs. The receptor was derived from a male donor in good health and CMV-seropositive. The V and J genes are TRBV5-6 and TRBJ1-5; D ambiguous. CDR3 in amino acids: CASSLVGVNQPQHF. The CDR3 coding sequence is TGTGCCAGCAGCTTGGTTGGAGTAAATCAGCCCCAGCATTTT.